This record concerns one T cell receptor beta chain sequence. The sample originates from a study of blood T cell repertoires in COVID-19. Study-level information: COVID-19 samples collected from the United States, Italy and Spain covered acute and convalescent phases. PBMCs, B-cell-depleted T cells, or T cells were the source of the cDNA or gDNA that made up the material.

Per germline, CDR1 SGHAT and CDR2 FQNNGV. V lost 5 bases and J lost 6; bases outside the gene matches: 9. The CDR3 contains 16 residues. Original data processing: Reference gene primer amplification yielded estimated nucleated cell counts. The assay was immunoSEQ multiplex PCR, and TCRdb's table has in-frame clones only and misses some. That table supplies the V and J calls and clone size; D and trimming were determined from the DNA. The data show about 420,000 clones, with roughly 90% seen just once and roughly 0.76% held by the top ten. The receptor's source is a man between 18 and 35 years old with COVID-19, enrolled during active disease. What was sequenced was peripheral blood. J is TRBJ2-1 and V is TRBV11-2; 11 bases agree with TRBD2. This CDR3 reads CASSPGALAGGNEQFF. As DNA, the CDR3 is TGTGCCAGCAGCCCGGGGGCCCTAGCGGGGGGCAATGAGCAGTTCTTC.